The subject of this entry is one T cell receptor (beta chain). Its antigen is unknown. Prior autoimmune disease or systemic immunosuppression barred patients. The entry originates in a study of OX40 agonist ivuxolimab in advanced cancers. CDR1 is MNHEY, CDR2 SMNVEV, per germline (reference sequence). The V gene lost 4 bases and the J gene lost 2 bases, with 13 bases spanning the gap. The CDR3 has 15 amino acids. The protocol was immunoSEQ multiplex PCR, while the TCRdb copy is restricted to in-frame clones and leaves out a portion. This sample carries roughly 60,000 clones, approximately 89% of them seen once, and the ten largest clones take roughly 0.45%. The study, taken as a whole, reports: Clones of CD4+ and CD8+ blood T cells grew by week 6 at doses of 0.1 to 3.0 mg/kg.

The TCR sequence derives from an adult with an advanced solid tumor such as melanoma, head and neck, liver or kidney cancer. The material was CD4+ or CD8+ T cells sorted from blood, obtained in a trial of the OX40 agonist ivuxolimab. This chain joins TRBV27 and TRBJ2-3, with D hard to call. CDR3 region: CASSSRARFTDTQYF. Here the CDR3 DNA reads TGTGCCAGCAGTTCCAGAGCCCGTTTCACAGATACGCAGTATTTT.